This TCR beta chain came from a study of metastatic and nonmetastatic thyroid tumors. Study at large: The study looked at repertoires side by side in blood and in tumor or nodule tissue from malignant and benign thyroid patients. Study-level points and caveats: Significantly higher TCR beta diversity was reportedly seen in malignant thyroid tumors than benign nodules, in blood and tumor.

TCRdb used MiXCR to call clones anew from the PCR reads. The data contain 20,000 or so clones, 15% to 18% of them singletons. This clone came up many times. Antigen specificity is unknown. Germline lookup yields CDR1 LNHDA and CDR2 SQIVND (reference sequence). The CDR3 covers 13 residues. V was shortened by 3 bases and J by 4 bases, with 9 bases between the two germline ends. All patients were treatment-naive before thyroid surgery. The sequenced material came from blood. The chain carries TRBV19 and TRBJ1-2; D gene ambiguous. This sequence was found in a female donor with papillary thyroid cancer or a benign thyroid nodule (not recorded which). Some clones in this sample may be carry-over from other donors' samples. The CDR3 reads CASSIVGSYGYTF. Here the CDR3 DNA reads TGTGCCAGTAGTATTGTCGGCAGCTATGGCTACACCTTC.